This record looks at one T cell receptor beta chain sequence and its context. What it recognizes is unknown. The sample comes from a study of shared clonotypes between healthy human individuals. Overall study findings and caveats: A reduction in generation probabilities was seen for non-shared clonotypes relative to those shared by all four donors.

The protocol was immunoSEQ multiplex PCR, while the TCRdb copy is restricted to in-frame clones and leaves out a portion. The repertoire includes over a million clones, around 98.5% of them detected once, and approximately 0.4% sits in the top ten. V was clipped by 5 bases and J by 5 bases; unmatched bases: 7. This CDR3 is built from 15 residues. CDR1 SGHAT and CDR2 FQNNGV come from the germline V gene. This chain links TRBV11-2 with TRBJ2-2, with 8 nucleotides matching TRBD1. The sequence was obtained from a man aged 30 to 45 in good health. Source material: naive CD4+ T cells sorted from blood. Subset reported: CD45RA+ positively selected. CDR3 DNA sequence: TGTGCCAGCAGCAAACTACAGGGGGGAACCGGGGAGCTGTTTTTT. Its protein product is CASSKLQGGTGELFF.